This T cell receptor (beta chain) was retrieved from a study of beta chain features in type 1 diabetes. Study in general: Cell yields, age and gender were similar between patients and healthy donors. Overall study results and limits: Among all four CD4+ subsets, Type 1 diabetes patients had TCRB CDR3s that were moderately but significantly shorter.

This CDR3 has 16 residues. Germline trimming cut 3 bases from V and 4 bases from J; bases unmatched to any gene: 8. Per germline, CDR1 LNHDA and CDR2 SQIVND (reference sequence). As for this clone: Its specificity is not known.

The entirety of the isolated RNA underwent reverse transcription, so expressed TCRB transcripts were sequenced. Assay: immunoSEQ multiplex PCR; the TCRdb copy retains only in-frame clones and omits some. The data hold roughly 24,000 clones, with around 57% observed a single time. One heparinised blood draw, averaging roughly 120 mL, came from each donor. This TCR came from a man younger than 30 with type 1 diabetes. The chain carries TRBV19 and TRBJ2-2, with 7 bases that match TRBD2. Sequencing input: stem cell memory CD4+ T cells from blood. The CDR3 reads CASSIRGVGATGELFF. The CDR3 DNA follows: TGTGCCAGTAGTATTCGGGGGGTAGGGGCCACCGGGGAGCTGTTTTTT.